The clone carrying this T cell receptor (beta chain) came up a few times. V was shortened by 6 bases and J by 1 base, with 16 bases between the two germline ends. CDR1 DFQATT and CDR2 SNEGSKA come from the germline V gene (reference sequence). The CDR3 contains 14 residues. The sample is drawn from a study of response to subunit inactivated influenza vaccine. TCRdb reprocessed the RT-PCR reads via MiXCR and lists one record per CDR3 protein. This sample carries about 780,000 distinct CDR3 sequences, roughly 20% of them seen once, and the ten largest clones take roughly 11%. The sequences come from PBMCs from blood, collected roughly 5 days after vaccination. The origin of this receptor is a middle-aged man who received an inactivated influenza vaccine. The chain employs TRBV20-1 and TRBJ2-7; the D gene is possibly TRBD2 (5 bases). In DNA form, the CDR3 reads TGCAGTGCCCTTGAACTAGGGTTTTCCTACGAGCAGTACTTC. Translated, it gives CSALELGFSYEQYF.